The rows below give T cell receptor beta chains drawn from one sample of a study of blood T cells in healthy people across ages. TCRdb re-called the 5' RACE reads through MiXCR, storing one row per CDR3 protein. In the table there are 270,000 or so distinct CDR3 sequences, less than 30% of which are singletons. Sequenced input: blood. The receptors come from a woman between 65 and 79 years old in good health. Each CDR3 is given with its conserved first and last residue. Size is omitted from some rows. Given values are once, few, many or a class for expanded clones.

J gene: TRBJ2-1
clone size: few
V gene: TRBV3-1
CDR3 protein: CASSQGTSGRGNNEQFF

J gene: TRBJ1-4
clone size: NA
V gene: TRBV10-3
CDR3 protein: CAISEKGGTNEKLFF

J gene: TRBJ2-5
clone size: many
V gene: TRBV7-3
CDR3 protein: CASSLNSGETQYF

J gene: TRBJ2-3
clone size: NA
V gene: TRBV20-1
CDR3 protein: CSASAFTSGTDTQYF

J gene: TRBJ2-5
clone size: NA
V gene: TRBV27
CDR3 protein: CASSPDRPHVRETQNF

J gene: TRBJ2-6
clone size: NA
V gene: TRBV7-9
CDR3 protein: CASSTRPLKGVGANVLTF

J gene: TRBJ1-2
clone size: few
V gene: TRBV5-1
CDR3 protein: CASSSTNRDTNYGYTF

J gene: TRBJ2-5
clone size: NA
V gene: TRBV27
CDR3 protein: CASSLDPAGRETQYF

J gene: TRBJ1-2
clone size: NA
V gene: TRBV28
CDR3 protein: CASSPEQYGYTF

J gene: TRBJ1-1
clone size: NA
V gene: TRBV28
CDR3 protein: CASSFTGIWVEAFF

J gene: TRBJ1-2
clone size: few
V gene: TRBV6-5
CDR3 protein: CASGGQRDYGYTF

J gene: TRBJ2-4
clone size: NA
V gene: TRBV5-6
CDR3 protein: CASSLSGLASNIQYF

J gene: TRBJ2-1
clone size: NA
V gene: TRBV6-1
CDR3 protein: CASSDGTSGSSEQFF

J gene: TRBJ2-7
clone size: NA
V gene: TRBV4-1
CDR3 protein: CASSQDSVRKQYF

J gene: TRBJ1-5
clone size: few
V gene: TRBV28
CDR3 protein: CASNLGQALNQPQHF

J gene: TRBJ2-7
clone size: many
V gene: TRBV28
CDR3 protein: CASRGYPSYEQYF

J gene: TRBJ2-5
clone size: NA
V gene: TRBV5-1
CDR3 protein: CASTKNGGRQETQYF

J gene: TRBJ2-3
clone size: once
V gene: TRBV4-1
CDR3 protein: CASSQLPTSALTDTQYF

J gene: TRBJ1-5
clone size: NA
V gene: TRBV10-2
CDR3 protein: CASSDVWQPNQPQHF

J gene: TRBJ2-7
clone size: NA
V gene: TRBV27
CDR3 protein: CASRQTGRGRGEQYF

J gene: TRBJ1-2
clone size: NA
V gene: TRBV7-2
CDR3 protein: CASSFGQGGNYGYTF

J gene: TRBJ2-5
clone size: many
V gene: TRBV4-3
CDR3 protein: CASSQDGLAGETQYF

J gene: TRBJ2-5
clone size: few
V gene: TRBV28
CDR3 protein: CASSLGGGMLETQYF

J gene: TRBJ1-1
clone size: NA
V gene: TRBV3-1
CDR3 protein: CASSPAGGTMNTEAFF

J gene: TRBJ2-5
clone size: NA
V gene: TRBV12-3/TRBV12-4
CDR3 protein: CASSFGWQQETQYF

J gene: TRBJ2-7
clone size: few
V gene: TRBV6-6
CDR3 protein: CASIDRGVYEQYF

J gene: TRBJ2-5
clone size: few
V gene: TRBV3-1
CDR3 protein: CASSRRTSGRGLETQYF

J gene: TRBJ2-1
clone size: few
V gene: TRBV5-5
CDR3 protein: CASSSTGGEQFF

J gene: TRBJ2-7
clone size: few
V gene: TRBV7-2
CDR3 protein: CASSPMTGNYEQYF

J gene: TRBJ2-7
clone size: NA
V gene: TRBV20-1
CDR3 protein: CSVERDLYEQYF

J gene: TRBJ2-3
clone size: NA
V gene: TRBV6-4
CDR3 protein: CASSEGGGATDTQYF

J gene: TRBJ1-6
clone size: NA
V gene: TRBV20-1
CDR3 protein: CSARGETLRGSPLHF

J gene: TRBJ2-7
clone size: few
V gene: TRBV12-5
CDR3 protein: CASVPPGHRELLEQYF

J gene: NA
clone size: NA
V gene: TRBV6-2/TRBV6-3
CDR3 protein: CASSSRKPGQIKKGYYEQYF

J gene: TRBJ2-3
clone size: few
V gene: TRBV12-3/TRBV12-4
CDR3 protein: CASSFDKGTDTQYF

J gene: TRBJ1-3
clone size: NA
V gene: TRBV15
CDR3 protein: CATSRDPPEPGNTIYF

J gene: TRBJ2-3
clone size: NA
V gene: TRBV20-1
CDR3 protein: CSARASGGTDTQYF

J gene: TRBJ2-7
clone size: few
V gene: TRBV6-1
CDR3 protein: CASSDNRFEQYF

J gene: TRBJ2-1
clone size: NA
V gene: TRBV5-1
CDR3 protein: CASSLQTSGRDSYNEQFF

J gene: TRBJ1-5
clone size: many
V gene: TRBV6-2/TRBV6-3
CDR3 protein: CASSYRRSNQPQHF

J gene: TRBJ1-1
clone size: NA
V gene: TRBV20-1
CDR3 protein: CSARQTGAATEAFF

J gene: TRBJ2-3
clone size: NA
V gene: TRBV24-1
CDR3 protein: CATSDRRTGGTDTQYF

J gene: TRBJ2-2
clone size: NA
V gene: TRBV6-6
CDR3 protein: CASSYVPRAGELFF

J gene: TRBJ2-4
clone size: many
V gene: TRBV29-1
CDR3 protein: CSVLDRSRQNIQYF

J gene: TRBJ2-1
clone size: NA
V gene: TRBV20-1
CDR3 protein: CSLNEAGVDEQFF

J gene: TRBJ2-5
clone size: NA
V gene: TRBV11-2
CDR3 protein: CASSLIQNGSGQETQYF

J gene: TRBJ2-4
clone size: few
V gene: TRBV20-1
CDR3 protein: CSGAGGKNIQYF

J gene: TRBJ1-1
clone size: NA
V gene: TRBV10-3
CDR3 protein: CAISVSQGADTEASF

J gene: TRBJ1-1
clone size: few
V gene: TRBV4-2
CDR3 protein: CASSRQLWNTEAFF

J gene: TRBJ2-5
clone size: NA
V gene: TRBV7-9
CDR3 protein: CASGATAQYF

J gene: TRBJ1-1
clone size: NA
V gene: TRBV5-1
CDR3 protein: CASSSSGMNTEAFF

J gene: TRBJ2-3
clone size: few
V gene: TRBV20-1
CDR3 protein: CSAIYTSGPFTDTQYF